This TCR beta chain was documented in a study of regulatory T cells in long-lasting Graves disease. Findings and limits, study-wide: There were preferences for TRBV28, TRBJ1-2 and TRBJ2-5 in persistent disease.

HTBI primers from iRepertoire and Arm-PCR of CDR3 regions yielded the TCR beta libraries. TCRdb reprocessed the multiplex PCR reads with MiXCR, giving one entry per CDR3 protein. The table lists under 450,000 distinct CDR3 sequences, roughly 25% of them singletons. This clonotype came up many times. The antigen is unknown. Stated time point: persistent/refractory GD, antithyroid drugs over 5 years with positive TRAb. The TCR library was made from RNA that had been extracted from PBMCs in TRIzol. The V gene's germline CDR1 is SGHVS and CDR2 FQNEAQ. The CDR3 is 16 residues long. Between the trimmed V and J ends, which lost 2 bases and 2 bases, there was a span of 13 bases.

Material: peripheral blood mononuclear cells (PBMCs), obtained when the disease was refractory, from a patient treated with antithyroid drugs. The sequence derives from a woman in her thirties or forties with Graves disease. The rearrangement links TRBV7-8 to TRBJ1-5; no firm D call. The CDR3 sequence is CASSLRRDWGNQPQHF. The CDR3 nucleotides are TGTGCCAGCAGCTTAAGGAGGGATTGGGGCAATCAGCCCCAGCATTTT.